This T cell receptor (beta chain) was captured by sequencing in a study of blood T cells in healthy people across ages. V was clipped by 0 bases and J by 0 bases, with 9 bases between them. This CDR3 has 15 residues. In germline, CDR1 is MGHRA, CDR2 YSYEKL. This clonotype turned up a few times. The antigen is not known. Whenever a sample was processed, at least 6 million PBMCs were isolated. Findings and limits, study-wide: Significant beta diversity loss was already apparent by age approximately 38, declining roughly linearly.

Sample-barcoded 5' priming and a J-beta primer mix drove a second PCR of 7 to 11 cycles. TCRdb re-analysed the 5' RACE reads in MiXCR, keeping a single row per CDR3 protein. Of approximately 1.5 million distinct CDR3 sequences listed, about 45% are singletons. The chain is built from TRBV4-1 and TRBJ2-7; no clear D gene. What was sequenced was blood. This receptor was taken from a woman between 18 and 29 years old in good health. The CDR3 region is CASSQDRTFSYEQYF. The CDR3 DNA sequence: TGCGCCAGCAGCCAAGACCGTACTTTCTCCTACGAGCAGTACTTC.